This T cell receptor (beta chain) appears in the sequencing data of a study of blood T cell repertoires in COVID-19. Study-wide context: Donors in the United States, Italy and Spain gave samples during acute or convalescent COVID-19. The cDNA or gDNA used as material had been derived from T cells, B-cell-depleted T cells, or PBMCs.

The CDR3 runs to 16 residues. After removal of 1 base from V and 3 bases from J, the junction contained 4 bases not matched to a gene. Germline V CDR1 and CDR2: LNHDA, SQIVND (reference sequence). In the authors' workflow: It was from reference gene primer amplification that nucleated cell counts were estimated. Libraries were prepared by immunoSEQ multiplex PCR; TCRdb keeps only in-frame clonotypes and omits some of them. V, J and clone size reflect that table, while D and trimming were determined from the DNA. The sample holds roughly 290,000 clones, 70% to 90% seen once. Specimen: peripheral blood. This receptor was taken from a woman between 45 and 60 years old with active or convalescent COVID-19. The rearrangement joins TRBV19 to TRBJ2-1, with TRBD1 identical over 9 bases. CDR3 residues: CASSIGGTGIYNEQFF. The CDR3 coding sequence is TGTGCCAGTAGTATAGGGGGGACAGGGATCTACAATGAGCAGTTCTTC.